This T cell receptor (beta chain) was identified in a study of control samples from healthy donors and cancer patients. This clone showed up just once. Sequencing used immunoSEQ multiplex PCR; TCRdb keeps in-frame clones, though not all of them. The table shows some 140,000 clones, with around 85% occurring only once. The V gene end was trimmed by 1 base and the J gene end by 2 bases; junction bases not matched to a gene: 9. The CDR3 is 17 amino acids. Germline-derived CDR1 and CDR2 are MNHNS and SASEGT. The genes are TRBV6-1 and TRBJ2-7, with 9 bases identical to TRBD2. Material: blood. The TCR comes from a woman aged 25-40 years in good health. CDR3 DNA: TGTGCCAGCAGTGAAGGGCCCCTAGCGGGGCGCACCTACGAGCAGTACTTC. It encodes CASSEGPLAGRTYEQYF.